These 11 T cell receptor beta chains came from one sample sequenced in a study of blood T cell repertoires in COVID-19. Clones were sequenced by immunoSEQ multiplex PCR, and TCRdb holds only the in-frame ones, with some missing. The table lists roughly 120,000 clones, approximately 90% of them singletons. Sequencing used peripheral blood. Receptor source: an older woman who had recovered from COVID-19.

This sequence joins TRBV6-2 or TRBV6-3 and TRBJ2-7, with D perhaps matching TRBD2 (6 bases). Deletions cut 7 bases from V and 0 bases from J, with 16 bases between. CDR1 is MNHEY, CDR2 SVGEGT, per germline. The CDR3 has 15 amino acids. Here the CDR3 DNA reads TGTGCCAGCACCCCTCCCGGGACTGTCTCCTACGAGCAGTACTTC. This encodes CASTPPGTVSYEQYF.

CDR3 sequence reads: CASSDQGAWGEQYF. In DNA form, the CDR3 reads TGTGCCAGCAGTGACCAGGGGGCATGGGGCGAGCAGTACTTC. V and J are TRBV2 and TRBJ2-7; TRBD1 aligns across 8 bases. The V segment lost 3 bases and the J segment 6 bases; nucleotides outside the gene matches: 7. Per germline, CDR1 SNHLY and CDR2 FYNNEI. This CDR3 spans 14 amino acids.

The genes are TRBV29-1 and TRBJ2-5, with D unresolved. Germline V gene data show CDR1 as SQVTM and CDR2 as ANQGSEA. There are 15 residues in the CDR3. Trimming took off 4 bases at V and 2 bases at J, with 17 bases between the two ends. The CDR3 nucleotides read TGCAGCGTTGTTGGGCTGGTCGCAAGACAAGAGACCCAGTACTTC. Translation gives CSVVGLVARQETQYF.

V is TRBV6-5 and J is TRBJ2-7; possible D gene TRBD1, 6 bases. The CDR3 spans 14 residues. Trimming left V 6 bases short and J 1 base short, with 13 bases between. Germline V gene lookup returns CDR1 MNHEY and CDR2 SVGAGI. The CDR3 is CASSADRNSYEQYF. Here the CDR3 DNA reads TGTGCCAGCAGCGCCGACAGGAATTCCTACGAGCAGTACTTC.

CDR3 sequence (DNA): TGTGCCAGCTCACCGAGAGTCCAAGAGACCCAGTACTTC. Protein sequence: CASSPRVQETQYF. The rearrangement uses TRBV18 and TRBJ2-5; D is undetermined. Trimming removed 3 bases at V and 1 base at J, with 6 bases between. Germline V gene sequence: CDR1 KGHSH, CDR2 LQKENI. This CDR3 has 13 amino acids.

The rearrangement links TRBV18 to TRBJ2-3, with 9 nucleotides matching TRBD1. This CDR3 has 15 residues. Germline V gene lookup returns CDR1 KGHSH and CDR2 LQKENI. V was clipped by 3 bases and J by 2 bases; unmatched bases: 3. The CDR3 spells CASSPWDRVTDTQYF. CDR3 bases: TGTGCCAGCTCACCGTGGGACAGGGTCACAGATACGCAGTATTTT.

This rearrangement joins TRBV7-3 to TRBJ2-2; 10 bases map to TRBD1. The trim removed 5 bases at V and 4 bases at J, leaving 4 bases unmatched. The CDR3 sequence is 15 residues long. Germline CDR1 and CDR2: SGHTA and FQGTGA. In DNA, the CDR3 is TGTGCCAGCAGCCAAAGGACAGGGGGCACCGGGGAGCTGTTTTTT. This codes for CASSQRTGGTGELFF.

This clone was observed once. The chain couples TRBV7-9 to TRBJ2-5; 9 bases agree with TRBD1. The V and J ends lost 7 bases and 0 bases, in that order; junction bases with no gene match: 6. Per germline, CDR1 SEHNR and CDR2 FQNEAQ (reference sequence). This CDR3 comprises 15 residues. The CDR3 DNA reads as TGTGCCAGCACCCCGGGACAGGGATACCAAGAGACCCAGTACTTC. Amino acids: CASTPGQGYQETQYF.

V usage is TRBV5-4 and J usage is TRBJ2-7, with D maybe TRBD2 (6 bases). Deletions cut 4 bases from V and 4 bases from J, with 21 bases between. Germline values: CDR1 SGHNT, CDR2 YYREEE (reference sequence). The CDR3 spans 16 residues. CDR3 nucleotides: TGTGCCAGCAGCCCGGGGGTATCAGGGTTGGTTTACGAGCAGTACTTC. Its protein product is CASSPGVSGLVYEQYF.

This chain links TRBV9 with TRBJ2-7; possible D gene TRBD2, 6 bases. V was trimmed by 4 bases and J by 7 bases, leaving 15 bases between them. CDR1 SGDLS and CDR2 YYNGEE come from the germline V gene. This CDR3 has 13 residues. CDR3 residues: CASSPGVGWEQYF. CDR3 sequence (DNA): TGTGCCAGCAGCCCGGGAGTTGGCTGGGAGCAGTACTTC. Using reference TRBV9 and TRBJ2-7 for the parts outside the CDR3, the full variable domain is DSGVTQTPKHLITATGQRVTLRCSPRSGDLSVYWYQQSLDQGLQFLIQYYNGEERAKGNILERFSAQQFPDLHSELNLSSLELGDSALYFCASSPGVGWEQYFGPGTRLTVT.

The chain couples TRBV9 to TRBJ1-5, with D perhaps TRBD1 (5 bases). The CDR3 loop spans 17 amino acids. Germline CDR1 and CDR2: SGDLS and YYNGEE. V was cut by 0 bases and J by 1 base, with 14 bases left in between. CDR3 residues: CASSVGWGDSSNQPQHF. The CDR3 bases are TGTGCCAGCAGCGTAGGGTGGGGGGACTCAAGCAATCAGCCCCAGCATTTT.